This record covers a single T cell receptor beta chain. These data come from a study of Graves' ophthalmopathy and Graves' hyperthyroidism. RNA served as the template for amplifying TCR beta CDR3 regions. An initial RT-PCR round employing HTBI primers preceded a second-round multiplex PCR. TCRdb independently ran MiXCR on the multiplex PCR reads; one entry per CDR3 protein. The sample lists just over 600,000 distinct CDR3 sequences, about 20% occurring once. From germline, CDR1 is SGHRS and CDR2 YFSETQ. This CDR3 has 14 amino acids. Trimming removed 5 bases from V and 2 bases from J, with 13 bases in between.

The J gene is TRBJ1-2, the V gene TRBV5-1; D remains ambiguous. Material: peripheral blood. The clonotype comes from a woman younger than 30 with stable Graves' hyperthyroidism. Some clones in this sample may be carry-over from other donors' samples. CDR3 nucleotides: TGCGCCAGCAGATTGACGGTTTCCAACTATGGCTACACCTTC. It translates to CASRLTVSNYGYTF.